The 10 T cell receptor beta chains below all came from one sample that was sequenced in a study of blood T cell repertoires in COVID-19. Here immunoSEQ multiplex PCR was the method, and the copy in TCRdb shows in-frame clones only, minus some. The data hold about 260,000 clones, with around 87% observed a single time. Source material: peripheral blood. These receptors were taken from a woman aged 40 to 55 who had recovered from COVID-19.

The V gene is TRBV28, the J gene TRBJ1-2, with TRBD1 matching 8 bases. The CDR3 is 14 residues long. J was trimmed by 3 bases and V by 4 bases; bases with no gene match: 4. Looked up from germline, CDR1 is MDHEN and CDR2 is SYDVKM. CDR3 residues: CASSSGGGYYGYTF. The DNA for the CDR3 is TGTGCCAGCAGTTCAGGGGGCGGATACTATGGCTACACCTTC.

For the CDR3, the DNA is TGTGCCAGCAGTTACTCGACGGCGGGGGGGCTAGATACGCAGTATTTT. This translates into CASSYSTAGGLDTQYF. The rearrangement links TRBV6-5 to TRBJ2-3, with TRBD2 matching over 9 bases. V dropped 0 bases and J dropped 5; count of bases not matched to a gene: 6. Germline V CDR1 and CDR2: MNHEY, SVGAGI. The length of the CDR3 is 16 residues.

The genes are TRBV5-1 and TRBJ1-2; 8 nucleotides line up with TRBD1. The V segment lost 4 bases and the J segment 4 bases; nucleotides outside the gene matches: 9. CDR3 length: 15 amino acids. In germline, CDR1 is SGHRS, CDR2 YFSETQ. The CDR3 sequence is CASSGMGQASYGYTF. For the CDR3, the DNA is TGCGCCAGCAGCGGTATGGGACAGGCCTCCTATGGCTACACCTTC.

The CDR3 DNA sequence: TGTGCCTGGAGTATGTGGGAGGGTAACAATGAGCAGTTCTTC. Translated: CAWSMWEGNNEQFF. The V gene is TRBV30, the J gene TRBJ2-1, with TRBD2 identical over 7 bases. Looked up from germline, CDR1 is GTSNPN and CDR2 is SVGIG (reference sequence). The junction had 6 bases not matched to a gene; V was cut back by 2 bases and J by 5 bases. CDR3 length: 14 residues. The variable domain in full, with the rest retrieved from reference TRBV30 and TRBJ2-1, is SQTIHQWPATLVQPVGSPLSLECTVEGTSNPNLYWYRQAAGRGLQLLFYSVGIGQISSEVPQNLSASRPQDRQFILSSKKLLLSDSGFYLCAWSMWEGNNEQFFGPGTRLTVL.

With regard to this clone: In the same sample, other DNA sequences code for this CDR3. J is TRBJ1-1 and V is TRBV19, with D maybe TRBD1 (5 bases). This CDR3 region has 14 residues. Deletions cut 3 bases from V and 3 bases from J, with 11 bases between. Germline CDR1 reads LNHDA; CDR2 reads SQIVND (reference sequence). The CDR3 sequence is CASSIGQGYTEAFF. The CDR3 DNA reads as TGTGCCAGTAGTATTGGGCAGGGCTACACTGAAGCTTTCTTT.

This chain uses TRBV2 with TRBJ2-5; tentative D call: TRBD1 (6 bases). Germline lookup yields CDR1 SNHLY and CDR2 FYNNEI. V lost 0 bases and J 7 bases, leaving 15 bases between the germline ends. The CDR3 length is 15 residues. CDR3 bases: TGTGCCAGCAGTGAAGCGGGGGCAGGGGTAGGGACCCAGTACTTC. Amino acid sequence: CASSEAGAGVGTQYF.

This chain uses TRBV10-3 with TRBJ2-7; TRBD1 aligns across 7 bases. This CDR3 has 14 residues. Trimming took 2 bases from V and 2 from J; bases not matched to a gene: 3. The V gene's germline CDR1 is ENHRY and CDR2 SYGVKD. The DNA for the CDR3 is TGTGCCATCAGTGAGGGCAGGGGGACCTACGAGCAGTACTTC. Translation: CAISEGRGTYEQYF.

The chain carries TRBV7-6 and TRBJ2-2; perhaps TRBD1 as D (5 bases). This CDR3 spans 16 amino acids. CDR1 is SGHVS and CDR2 is FNYEAQ in the germline V gene. Trimming shortened V by 1 base and J by 4 bases, and 13 bases separated the two germline ends. Written as DNA, the CDR3 is TGTGCCAGCAGCTTAGGGAGCTCCCAGGGCACCGGGGAGCTGTTTTTT. Protein: CASSLGSSQGTGELFF. The variable domain in full, with the rest retrieved from reference TRBV7-6 and TRBJ2-2, is GAGVSQSPRYKVTKRGQDVALRCDPISGHVSLYWYRQALGQGPEFLTYFNYEAQQDKSGLPNDRFSAERPEGSISTLTIQRTEQRDSAMYRCASSLGSSQGTGELFFGEGSRLTVL.

The rearrangement joins TRBV5-1 to TRBJ2-7; 9 positions match TRBD2. Germline V gives CDR1 SGHRS, CDR2 YFSETQ. CDR3 size: 17 residues. The V and J ends lost 4 bases and 0 bases, in that order; junction bases with no gene match: 11. The CDR3 DNA is TGCGCCAGCAGCCGCGGGGGGGGCTCCCGAAGCTCCTACGAGCAGTACTTC. It translates to CASSRGGGSRSSYEQYF.

This clone was recorded once. The V call is TRBV6-5, the J call TRBJ1-1; 7 nucleotides line up with TRBD1. The germline V gene encodes CDR1 MNHEY and CDR2 SVGAGI. Germline trimming cut 6 bases from V and 7 bases from J; bases unmatched to any gene: 14. This CDR3 is 15 amino acids long. In DNA, the CDR3 is TGTGCCAGCAGACCTCGACAGGGTGTTTCCCTTGAAGCTTTCTTT. Translation gives CASRPRQGVSLEAFF.